Sequencing of this TCR beta chain was carried out in a study of human T cells and chemical hapten exposure. About the research overall: Upper-back patches of 0.01% DPC were read at 6 days. General study results and limits: Relative to control repertoires, expanded TCRs gave rise to significantly more large CDR3 similarity clusters. Sensitizing to DPC left TCRs with a frequency above 1 in 1000 unaltered.

Time point given: patch test 1, 2 weeks after DPC sensitization. The treatment is: therapeutic diphenylcyclopropenone sensitization with weekly scalp DPC. The table lists this clonotype with many counts. No antigen is known for it. One entry per CDR3 protein, called by TCRdb with MiXCR from the RACE reads. Here the sample spans about 380,000 distinct CDR3 sequences, around 5% being singletons. The sequencing used whole blood, collected in connection with sensitization to the hapten diphenylcyclopropenone (DPC). This receptor was identified in a woman aged 45-65 years with alopecia areata. Some clones in this sample may be carry-over from other donors' samples.

CDR3 in amino acids: CASTSRETAASPLHF. CDR3 DNA sequence: TGTGCCAGCACCTCGAGGGAGACAGCGGCTTCACCCCTCCACTTT. V usage is TRBV6-1 and J usage is TRBJ1-6, with D possibly matching TRBD1 (5 bases). Trimming took off 7 bases at V and 9 bases at J, with 19 bases between the two ends. CDR1 is MNHNS and CDR2 is SASEGT in the germline V gene. The CDR3 is 15 residues long.